The subject of this entry is one TCR beta chain. The antigen is undetermined. This sample stems from a study of shared clonotypes between healthy human individuals. Study observations and caveats: Clonotype sharing among donors was expected to depend on sequencing depth.

The protocol was immunoSEQ multiplex PCR, while the TCRdb copy is restricted to in-frame clones and leaves out a portion. This table holds 1,500,000 or so clones, approximately 98.5% found once. Germline lookup yields CDR1 SQVTM and CDR2 ANQGSEA. V gave up 7 bases and J gave up 6 bases; unmatched junction bases: 8. The CDR3 length is 12 residues. This rearrangement joins TRBV29-1 to TRBJ1-1, with TRBD1 identical over 7 bases. Sequencing input: naive CD4+ T cells sorted from blood. Subset defined: CD45RA+ positively selected. The receptor's source is a man aged 25-45 years in good health. The CDR3 loop is CSARGQRAEAFF. The DNA of the CDR3 is TGCAGCGCGAGGGGGCAGAGGGCTGAAGCTTTCTTT.